Sequencing of this TCR beta chain was carried out in a study of vaccination effects on CD4 cells after COVID-19. Study summary: ViraFEST expansion of antigen-specific CD4+ T cells with viral peptide pools preceded sequencing.

TCRdb's table, derived via immunoSEQ multiplex PCR, lists solely in-frame clones and lacks some. This sample has under 55,000 clones, with about three quarters found just once. CDR3 length: 16 residues. V shed 0 bases and J shed 6 bases, with 17 bases lying between them. Germline values: CDR1 MNHNS, CDR2 SASEGT. Following an approximately 11-day culture, CD4+ T cells were purified. Participants each got two BNT162b2 or mRNA-1273 vaccine doses. General study results and limits: Marked clonal contraction of infection- and vaccine-induced clones was seen late after vaccination.

About this clone itself: Its antigen is still unknown.

The sequence derives from a human donor who received a COVID-19 vaccine. V is TRBV6-1 and J is TRBJ1-1; D gene ambiguous. The material sequenced was CD4+ T cells from PBMCs cultured without peptide, taken after COVID-19 vaccination. In DNA, the CDR3 is TGTGCCAGCAGTGAAGCGCGTTCGGCGGGGTTCGCTGAAGCTTTCTTT. Amino acids: CASSEARSAGFAEAFF.